This T cell receptor beta chain was sequenced for a study of blood T cell repertoires in COVID-19. Study background: The samples span acute and convalescent COVID-19 from the United States, Italy and Spain. T cells, B-cell-depleted T cells, or PBMCs supplied cDNA or gDNA.

Study processing details: Estimation of nucleated cell counts relied on the amplification of reference gene primers. Measured with immunoSEQ multiplex PCR; TCRdb has only the in-frame clones, and not every one. V, J and clone size were drawn from that table, and D and trimming were deduced from the DNA. The repertoire includes roughly 410,000 clones, more than 70% of them detected once, and roughly 2.1% sits in the top ten. There are 13 residues in the CDR3. Germline V gives CDR1 LNHDA, CDR2 SQIVND (reference sequence). Trimming removed 7 bases from V and 4 bases from J; junction bases left unmatched: 3.

The J gene is TRBJ1-5, the V gene TRBV19; 8 nucleotides agree with TRBD1. The clonotype originates from a woman aged 55 to 70 with COVID-19, enrolled during active disease. The sample taken for sequencing was peripheral blood. CDR3 nucleotides: TGTGCCAGTACGGACAGGGAAAATCAGCCCCAGCATTTT. Its translation is CASTDRENQPQHF.